This TCR beta chain is from a study of blood T cells in healthy people across ages (dated by TCRdb to 2013 to 2016). Notes on the research overall: In model experiments, template switching captured roughly one uniquely barcoded TCR beta cDNA molecule for every two T cells. To track age-related changes in TCR beta repertoire diversity, the study relied on deep sequencing normalized with unique cDNA molecular identifiers. The donors were split into four age groups: young (average about 16 years), middle-aged (over 35), aged (roughly 60) and long-lived (about 82). To avoid experimental bias, donors of different ages were randomly spread across the sequencing lanes. Using the same blood draw, the study looked at two additional independent replicas of 1 million unique cDNA reads for two donors, one aged 18 to 29 and the other aged 80 or older. Broader findings and caveats from the paper: As age increased, observed TCR beta diversity per million T cells dropped in a roughly linear way, and a significant reduction was already evident by age 40. The CMV infection status of donors was not known, potentially confounding age-related changes in expanded clonotypes. Estimates of total diversity from one million sequenced T cells were regarded as lower bounds and underestimates. There was a strong correlation between observed TCR beta diversity and the percentage of naive T cells measured by flow cytometry. Because profiling used bulk unsorted PBMCs, naive and antigen-experienced compartments could not be compared conclusively. Compared with the aged group, more naive CD4+ T cells, fewer expanded clones and increased TCR diversity were shown by the long-lived group, suggesting age selection.

Between the V and J ends, shortened by 3 bases and 6 bases respectively, the junction contains 13 bases. From the cysteine through the phenylalanine, the CDR3 covers 14 amino acids. CDR3 DNA is the only sequence kept; it has 42 bases, read in frame from the first base. CDR1 and CDR2, looked up from the germline V gene, are KGHSH and LQKENI. The donors were roughly 40 Caucasian individuals from Russia, aged 6 to 90 years, who were systemically healthy. Approximately 11 milliliters of peripheral blood were drawn from each donor into EDTA-treated Vacutainer tubes. Ficoll-Paque density-gradient centrifugation was used to isolate PBMCs, with at least 7 million obtained per sample. Trizol reagent was used to extract total RNA from the PBMCs, yielding at least 6 micrograms per sample. Naive CD45RAhigh/CD27high T cell percentages were measured by flow cytometry on a PBMC aliquot from every donor. On this clonotype itself: The clone's antigen remains unknown. Base-call qualities are not available, and no considerably larger clone is one nucleotide away.

The method behind the library was 5' RACE. Reads for this sample came from an Illumina HiSeq 2500. A second about 7 to 12 cycle PCR used a sample-barcoded 5' primer and a J-beta primer mix. A template-switch 5' adaptor carrying 12 random nucleotides introduced a unique molecular identifier onto each TCR beta cDNA molecule. At least 3 million CDR3-containing paired-end reads were obtained from each sample. First-strand cDNA was synthesized from all RNA with the Mint cDNA synthesis kit, primed by a TRBC-specific oligonucleotide. After uracil-DNA glycosylase treatment, a first 18-cycle PCR used universal primers M1SS and BC2_uni_R on all cDNA. For the original study's pipeline: Each sample was normalized by randomly selecting 1 million high-quality reads, each carrying a distinct molecular identifier. Instead of being binned into consensus sequences, reads with shared molecular identifiers were discarded. MiTCR, set to a Q25 quality threshold and the strictest error-elimination algorithm, was used for CDR3 identification, clonotype clustering and error correction. Lower-bound total TCR beta diversity was estimated with a nonparametric unseen species model using Euler transformation. TCRdb reprocessed the public reads (quality trimming at Q25 with fastp, clone calling with MiXCR) and kept in-frame beta chains. Rows are unified per CDR3 protein, each entry keeping the most common DNA and genes. Clone size and V and J calls follow TCRdb, not the original study. The sample profile shows roughly 790,000 distinct CDR3 sequences; about 42% of them were found once. Together, the top ten hold 20% to 25% of the sample.

The chain is made from TRBV18 and TRBJ2-3, with TRBD2 perhaps the D gene, on 6 matching bases. The specimen was blood. The source is a woman aged 55-70 years in good health. The encoded CDR3 is CASSPTRADDTQYF. The DNA sequence is TGTGCCAGCTCACCGACTAGGGCGGACGATACGCAGTATTTT.